Described below is a single T cell receptor (beta chain) sequence and its context. The clone's antigen remains unknown. Base qualities were left out, and no much larger clone turns up one base away. This entry is derived from a study of blood T cells in healthy people across ages (dated by TCRdb to between 2015 and 2016). As for the study more broadly: In model experiments, roughly one uniquely barcoded TCR beta cDNA molecule per two T cells was captured by template switching. To avoid experimental bias, donors of different ages were spread randomly across the sequencing lanes. The donors were divided into four age groups: young (average around 17 years), middle-aged (about 39), aged (around 67) and long-lived (roughly 86). Using the same blood draw, the study looked at two additional independent replicas of 1 million unique cDNA reads for two donors, one aged 18 to 30 and the other aged 80 or older. The study measured age-related changes in TCR beta repertoire diversity using deep sequencing normalized with unique cDNA molecular identifiers. What the study reported, not specific to this receptor: Estimates of total diversity from one million sequenced T cells were regarded as lower bounds and underestimates. Compared with the aged group, more naive CD4+ T cells, fewer expanded clones and increased TCR diversity were shown by the long-lived group, suggesting age selection. The CMV infection status of donors was not known, potentially confounding age-related changes in expanded clonotypes. Because profiling used bulk unsorted PBMCs, naive and antigen-experienced compartments could not be compared conclusively. The percentage of naive T cells measured by flow cytometry correlated strongly with observed TCR beta diversity. Observed TCR beta diversity per million T cells fell roughly linearly with age, and a significant reduction was already apparent by age around 40.

The CDR3 has 13 amino acids, counting the end cysteine and phenylalanine. The entry retains the CDR3 DNA only, 39 bases that are in frame from base 1. CDR1 and CDR2 are drawn from the germline V gene: SGHVS, FQNEAQ. V lost 5 bases and J lost 7 bases; the stretch between them is 12 bases long. To prepare the library, 5' RACE was applied. For sequencing, an Illumina HiSeq 2500 was employed. The second PCR ran for about 7 to 11 cycles and used a J-beta primer mix along with a sample-barcoded 5' primer. A unique molecular identifier was introduced onto each TCR beta cDNA molecule by a template-switch 5' adaptor carrying 12 random nucleotides. At least 3 million CDR3-containing paired-end reads were obtained from each sample. All of the RNA was converted into first-strand cDNA using the Mint cDNA synthesis kit, with a TRBC-specific oligonucleotide serving as the primer. All cDNA was treated with uracil-DNA glycosylase and then went through a first 18-cycle PCR with the universal primers M1SS and BC2_uni_R. The authors' pipeline ran thus. For normalization, 1 million high-quality reads were randomly selected from each sample, with every read carrying a distinct molecular identifier. Instead of being binned into consensus sequences, reads with shared molecular identifiers were discarded. MiTCR, with a Q25 quality threshold and the strictest error-elimination algorithm, was used for CDR3 identification, clonotype clustering and error correction. A nonparametric unseen species model using Euler transformation provided a lower-bound estimate of total TCR beta diversity. TCRdb reworked the public reads: Q25 trimming with fastp, MiXCR clone assembly, productive beta chains retained. Rows merge per CDR3 protein into single entries with the most common DNA and genes. The authors' filters were not applied to this entry. The sample has 650,000 or so distinct CDR3 sequences on record, approximately 52% of them singletons. Jointly, the top ten make up approximately 15% of the sample.

The donors were roughly 39 Caucasian individuals from Russia, aged roughly 6 to 100 years, who were systemically healthy. About 9.1 milliliters of peripheral blood were collected from each donor into EDTA-treated Vacutainer tubes. Ficoll-Paque density-gradient centrifugation was used to isolate PBMCs, with at least 6 million obtained per sample. Total RNA, at least 6 micrograms per sample, was extracted from PBMCs with Trizol reagent. For every donor, an aliquot of PBMCs went through flow cytometry to measure the percentages of naive CD45RAhigh/CD27high T cells. This sequence uses TRBV7-8 and TRBJ1-5; no confident D gene assignment can be made. The sample taken for sequencing was blood. The sequence was obtained from a woman aged 80 or over in good health. The CDR3 here reads CASSLRSKQPQHF. The DNA sequence reads TGTGCCAGCAGCCTCCGTTCTAAACAGCCCCAGCATTTT.